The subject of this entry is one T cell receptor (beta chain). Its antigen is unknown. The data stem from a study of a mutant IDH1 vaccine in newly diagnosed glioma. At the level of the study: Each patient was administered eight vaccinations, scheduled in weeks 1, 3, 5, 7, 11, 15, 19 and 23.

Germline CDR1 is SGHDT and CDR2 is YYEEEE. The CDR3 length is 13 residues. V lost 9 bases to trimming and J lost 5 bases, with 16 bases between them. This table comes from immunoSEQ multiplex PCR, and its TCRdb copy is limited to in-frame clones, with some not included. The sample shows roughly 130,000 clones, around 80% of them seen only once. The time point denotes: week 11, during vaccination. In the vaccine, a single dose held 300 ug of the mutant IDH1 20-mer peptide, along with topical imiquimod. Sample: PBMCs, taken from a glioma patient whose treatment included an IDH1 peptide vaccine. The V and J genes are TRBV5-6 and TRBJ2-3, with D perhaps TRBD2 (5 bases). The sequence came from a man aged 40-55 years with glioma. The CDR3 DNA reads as TGTGCCACCTTCTCCACTAGTCAAGATACGCAGTATTTT. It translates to CATFSTSQDTQYF.